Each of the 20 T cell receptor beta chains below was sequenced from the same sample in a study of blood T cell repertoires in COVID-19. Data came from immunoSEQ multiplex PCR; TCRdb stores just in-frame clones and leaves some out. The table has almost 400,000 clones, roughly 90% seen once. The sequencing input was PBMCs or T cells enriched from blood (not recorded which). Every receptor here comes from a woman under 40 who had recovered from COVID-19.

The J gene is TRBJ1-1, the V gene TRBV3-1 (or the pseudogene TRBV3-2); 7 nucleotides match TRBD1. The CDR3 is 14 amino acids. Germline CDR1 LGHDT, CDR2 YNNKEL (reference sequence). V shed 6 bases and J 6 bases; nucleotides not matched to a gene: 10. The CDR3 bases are TGTGCCAGCAGTGCCACAGGGGTTCGAGCTGAAGCTTTCTTT. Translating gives CASSATGVRAEAFF.

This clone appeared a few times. Here the CDR3 DNA reads TGTGCCAGCAGTAGGGTTACCGGGAAGATCACTGAAGCTTTCTTT. Protein sequence: CASSRVTGKITEAFF. This chain uses TRBV6-6 with TRBJ1-1; D not certain. The CDR3 is made up of 15 amino acids. The ends were cut back, 5 bases at V and 4 bases at J, with 17 bases in the middle. Germline V gene lookup returns CDR1 MNHNY and CDR2 SVGAGI (reference sequence).

The CDR3 protein is CASSPGTSGVTSSYHYEQYF. The CDR3 coding sequence is TGTGCCAGCAGCCCCGGGACTAGCGGGGTAACTTCCTCATACCATTACGAGCAGTACTTC. The genes are TRBV6-2 or TRBV6-3 and TRBJ2-7; 13 bases map to TRBD2. The germline CDR1 and CDR2 sequences are MNHEY and SVGEGT. This CDR3 is built from 20 residues. Germline trimming cut 6 bases from V and 4 bases from J; bases unmatched to any gene: 21.

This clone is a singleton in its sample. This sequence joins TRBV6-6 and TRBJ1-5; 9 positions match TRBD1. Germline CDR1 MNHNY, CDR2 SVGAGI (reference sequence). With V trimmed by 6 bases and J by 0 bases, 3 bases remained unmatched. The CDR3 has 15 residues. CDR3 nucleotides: TGTGCCAGCAGGCCGGGACAGGGTAGCAATCAGCCCCAGCATTTT. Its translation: CASRPGQGSNQPQHF.

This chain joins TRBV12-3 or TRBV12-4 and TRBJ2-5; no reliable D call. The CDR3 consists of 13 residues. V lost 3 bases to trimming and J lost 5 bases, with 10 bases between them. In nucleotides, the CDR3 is TGTGCCAGCAGTTTCGGTCTTACGGAGACCCAGTACTTC. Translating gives CASSFGLTETQYF.

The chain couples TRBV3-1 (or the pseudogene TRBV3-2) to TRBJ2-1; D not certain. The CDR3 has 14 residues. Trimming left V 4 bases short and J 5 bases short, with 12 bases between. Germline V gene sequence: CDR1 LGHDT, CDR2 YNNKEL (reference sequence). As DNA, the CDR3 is TGTGCCAGCAGCCCGACTCTATCCGACAATGAGCAGTTCTTC. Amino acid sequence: CASSPTLSDNEQFF.

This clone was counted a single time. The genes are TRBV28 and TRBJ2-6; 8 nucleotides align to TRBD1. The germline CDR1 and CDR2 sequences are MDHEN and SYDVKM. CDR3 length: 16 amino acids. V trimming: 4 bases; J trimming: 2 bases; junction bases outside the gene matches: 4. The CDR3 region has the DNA TGTGCCAGCAGTTCGGAGACAGGGGCTGGGGCCAACGTCCTGACTTTC. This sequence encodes CASSSETGAGANVLTF.

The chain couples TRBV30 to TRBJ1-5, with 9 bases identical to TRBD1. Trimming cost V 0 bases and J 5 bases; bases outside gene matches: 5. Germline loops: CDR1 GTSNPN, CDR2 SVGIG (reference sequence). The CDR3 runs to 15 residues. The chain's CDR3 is CAWSVFGQGYQPQHF. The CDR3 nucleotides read TGTGCCTGGAGTGTATTCGGACAGGGGTATCAGCCCCAGCATTTT.

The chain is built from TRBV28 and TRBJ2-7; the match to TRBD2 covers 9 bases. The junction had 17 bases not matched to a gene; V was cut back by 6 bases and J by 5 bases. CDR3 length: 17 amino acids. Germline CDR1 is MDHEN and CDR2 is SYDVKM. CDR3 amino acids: CASSQTTPGLASHEQYF. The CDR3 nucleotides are TGTGCCAGCAGCCAAACTACTCCGGGACTAGCTAGCCACGAGCAGTACTTC.

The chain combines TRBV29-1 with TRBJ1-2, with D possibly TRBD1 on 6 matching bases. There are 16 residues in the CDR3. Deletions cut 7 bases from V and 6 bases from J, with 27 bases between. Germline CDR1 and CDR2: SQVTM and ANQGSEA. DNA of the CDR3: TGCAGCGCGTTGCTTGGGGGTGACAGGTACTATGATGGCTACACCTTC. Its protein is CSALLGGDRYYDGYTF.

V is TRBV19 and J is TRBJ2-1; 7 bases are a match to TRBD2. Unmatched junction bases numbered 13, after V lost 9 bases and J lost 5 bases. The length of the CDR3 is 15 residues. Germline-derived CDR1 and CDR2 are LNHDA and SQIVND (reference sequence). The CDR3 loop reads CASRQSGGHHNEQFF. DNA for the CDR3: TGTGCCAGCAGACAGTCGGGGGGTCATCACAATGAGCAGTTCTTC. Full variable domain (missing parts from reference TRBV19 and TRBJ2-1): DGGITQSPKYLFRKEGQNVTLSCEQNLNHDAMYWYRQDPGQGLRLIYYSQIVNDFQKGDIAEGYSVSREKKESFPLTVTSAQKNPTAFYLCASRQSGGHHNEQFFGPGTRLTVL.

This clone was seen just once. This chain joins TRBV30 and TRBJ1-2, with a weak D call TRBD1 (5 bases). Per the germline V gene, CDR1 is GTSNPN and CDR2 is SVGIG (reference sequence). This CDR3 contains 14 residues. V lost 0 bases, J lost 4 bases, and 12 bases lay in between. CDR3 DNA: TGTGCCTGGAGTGTTCGGGGACTCGGCTATGGCTACACCTTC. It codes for CAWSVRGLGYGYTF.

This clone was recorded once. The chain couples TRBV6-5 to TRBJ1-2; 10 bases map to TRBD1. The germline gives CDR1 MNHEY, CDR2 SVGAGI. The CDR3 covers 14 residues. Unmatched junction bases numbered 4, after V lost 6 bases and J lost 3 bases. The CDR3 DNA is TGTGCCAGCAGGACAGGGGGCAGGGACTATGGCTACACCTTC. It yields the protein CASRTGGRDYGYTF.

For the CDR3, the DNA is TGTGCCACGAGGACAGACTACGAGCAGTACTTC. It translates to CATRTDYEQYF. V and J are TRBV28 and TRBJ2-7, with D perhaps TRBD1 (6 bases). The ends were cut back, 10 bases at V and 3 bases at J, with 10 bases in the middle. The CDR3 contains 11 residues. The germline V gene has CDR1 MDHEN and CDR2 SYDVKM.

CDR3 sequence reads: CASSLGPSGGNTGELFF. Written as DNA, the CDR3 is TGTGCCAGCAGCTTAGGTCCTAGCGGGGGGAACACCGGGGAGCTGTTTTTT. This rearrangement joins TRBV7-2 to TRBJ2-2; 10 bases match TRBD2. Germline assignment: CDR1 SGHTA and CDR2 FQGNSA. Trimming cost V 1 base and J 1 base; bases outside gene matches: 3. The length of the CDR3 is 17 residues.

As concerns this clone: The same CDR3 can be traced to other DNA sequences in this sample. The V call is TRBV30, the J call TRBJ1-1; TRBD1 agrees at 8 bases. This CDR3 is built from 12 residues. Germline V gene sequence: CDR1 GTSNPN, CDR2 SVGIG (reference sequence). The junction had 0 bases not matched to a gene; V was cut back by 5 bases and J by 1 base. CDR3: CAWGQGNTEAFF. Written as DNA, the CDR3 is TGTGCCTGGGGACAGGGGAACACTGAAGCTTTCTTT.

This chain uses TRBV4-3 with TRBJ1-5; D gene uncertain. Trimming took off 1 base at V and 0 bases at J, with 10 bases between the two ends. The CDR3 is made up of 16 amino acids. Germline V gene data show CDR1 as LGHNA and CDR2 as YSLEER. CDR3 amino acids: CASSQVLGASNQPQHF. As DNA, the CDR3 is TGCGCCAGCAGCCAAGTATTAGGAGCTAGCAATCAGCCCCAGCATTTT.

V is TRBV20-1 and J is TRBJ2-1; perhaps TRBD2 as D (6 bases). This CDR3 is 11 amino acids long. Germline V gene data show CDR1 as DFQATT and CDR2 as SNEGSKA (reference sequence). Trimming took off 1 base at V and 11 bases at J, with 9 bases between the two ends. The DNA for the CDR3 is TGCAGTGCTAGAGGCGGGACCCAGCAGTTCTTC. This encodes CSARGGTQQFF.

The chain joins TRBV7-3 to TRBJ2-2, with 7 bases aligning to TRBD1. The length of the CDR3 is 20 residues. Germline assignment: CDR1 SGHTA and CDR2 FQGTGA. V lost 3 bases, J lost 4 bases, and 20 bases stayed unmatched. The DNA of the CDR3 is TGTGCCAGCAGCTTCCGCCCCCCCCCGAAAGACAGGGATCGCACCGGGGAGCTGTTTTTT. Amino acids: CASSFRPPPKDRDRTGELFF.

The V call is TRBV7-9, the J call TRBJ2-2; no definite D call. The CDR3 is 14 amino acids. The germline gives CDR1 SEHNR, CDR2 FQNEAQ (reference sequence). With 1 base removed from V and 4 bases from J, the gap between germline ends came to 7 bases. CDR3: CASSLGQGTGELFF. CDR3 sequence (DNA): TGTGCCAGCAGCTTAGGACAAGGCACCGGGGAGCTGTTTTTT.